One sample yielded the 18 T cell receptor beta chains listed below, sequenced in a study of cytomegalovirus exposure and HLA in healthy donors. PCR amplification relied on 60 Vbeta primers (plus 13 Jbeta primers). Libraries were prepared by immunoSEQ multiplex PCR; TCRdb keeps only in-frame clonotypes and omits some of them. Of approximately 160,000 clones listed, less than 90% are singletons. Material: PBMCs. The receptors here all came from a middle-aged man in good health and CMV-seropositive.

The J gene is TRBJ1-5, the V gene TRBV27; D possibly corresponds to TRBD1 (6 bases). Deletions cut 3 bases from V and 4 bases from J, with 10 bases between. This CDR3 contains 14 residues. CDR1 MNHEY and CDR2 SMNVEV come from the germline V gene (reference sequence). CDR3 in DNA: TGTGCCAGCAGTTTGCGACAGGTAAATCAGCCCCAGCATTTT. Protein product: CASSLRQVNQPQHF.

The sample holds one count of this clone. This rearrangement joins TRBV9 to TRBJ2-7; D might be TRBD1 (5 bases). The germline gives CDR1 SGDLS, CDR2 YYNGEE. V lost 0 bases and J lost 4, with 11 bases in between. This CDR3 comprises 14 residues. The CDR3 sequence: CASSVGGGAYEQYF. Written as DNA, the CDR3 is TGTGCCAGCAGCGTAGGGGGTGGGGCGTACGAGCAGTACTTC.

The chain combines TRBV30 with TRBJ2-2; maybe TRBD2 (5 bases). The CDR3 loop spans 13 amino acids. The germline V and J ends were trimmed by 2 bases and 7 bases, with 11 bases remaining between them. Germline loops: CDR1 GTSNPN, CDR2 SVGIG (reference sequence). The CDR3 DNA reads as TGTGCCTGGAGTTATCATGGGAGCGGGGAGCTGTTTTTT. Translating it yields CAWSYHGSGELFF. The whole variable domain, remainder taken from reference TRBV30 and TRBJ2-2, is SQTIHQWPATLVQPVGSPLSLECTVEGTSNPNLYWYRQAAGRGLQLLFYSVGIGQISSEVPQNLSASRPQDRQFILSSKKLLLSDSGFYLCAWSYHGSGELFFGEGSRLTVL.

The chain couples TRBV30 to TRBJ1-5, with 12 bases lining up with TRBD1. V lost 1 base and J lost 6; bases outside the gene matches: 4. This CDR3 comprises 15 residues. Germline CDR1 and CDR2: GTSNPN and SVGIG (reference sequence). The CDR3 loop is CAWSAGTGGVQPQHF. CDR3 coding DNA: TGTGCCTGGAGTGCCGGGACAGGGGGCGTTCAGCCCCAGCATTTT.

V is TRBV27 and J is TRBJ1-2; tentative D call: TRBD1 (6 bases). The V gene's germline CDR1 is MNHEY and CDR2 SMNVEV (reference sequence). Trimming took 5 bases from V and 13 from J, leaving 20 bases between them. This CDR3 comprises 13 residues. CDR3 amino acids: CASSRDISTGGTF. The CDR3 coding sequence is TGTGCCAGCAGTCGGGACATCTCCACGGGGGGCACCTTC.

This clone was seen a handful of times. The gene calls are TRBV7-9 and TRBJ2-1; 7 bases align to TRBD1. Germline V CDR1 and CDR2: SEHNR, FQNEAQ (reference sequence). The CDR3 sequence is 16 residues long. The junction had 7 bases not matched to a gene; V was cut back by 1 base and J by 4 bases. CDR3 protein: CASSLVSVDRYNEQFF. DNA for the CDR3: TGTGCCAGCAGCTTAGTGTCTGTGGACAGGTACAATGAGCAGTTCTTC. The full variable domain, its missing parts supplied by reference TRBV7-9 and TRBJ2-1, is DTGVSQNPRHKITKRGQNVTFRCDPISEHNRLYWYRQTLGQGPEFLTYFQNEAQLEKSRLLSDRFSAERPKGSFSTLEIQRTEQGDSAMYLCASSLVSVDRYNEQFFGPGTRLTVL.

This sequence joins TRBV30 and TRBJ1-5, with a tentative D call TRBD1 (6 bases). The germline CDR1 and CDR2 sequences are GTSNPN and SVGIG (reference sequence). The V end lost 2 bases, the J end lost 0 bases, and 14 bases lay between the germline ends. The CDR3 runs to 16 residues. Here the CDR3 DNA reads TGTGCCTGGAGTATAGGAACAGGGCTTAGCAATCAGCCCCAGCATTTT. Translating gives CAWSIGTGLSNQPQHF.

CDR3 loop: CASSPGDSFYTDTQYF. Here the CDR3 DNA reads TGTGCCAGCAGTCCTGGGGACAGCTTCTACACAGATACGCAGTATTTT. The chain has TRBV28 and TRBJ2-3; 7 nucleotides match TRBD1. Germline V lookup: CDR1 MDHEN, CDR2 SYDVKM. V lost 5 bases and J lost 2; bases outside the gene matches: 10. The CDR3 contains 16 residues.

The chain links TRBV5-1 to TRBJ2-5; 9 bases line up with TRBD2. The CDR3 has 16 amino acids. CDR1 is SGHRS, CDR2 YFSETQ, per germline. The V gene end was trimmed by 1 base and the J gene end by 7 bases; junction bases not matched to a gene: 11. The CDR3 here is CASSLMAGGQGVTQYF. The CDR3 DNA is TGCGCCAGCAGCTTGATGGCGGGGGGGCAAGGGGTGACCCAGTACTTC.

This clone was picked up a small number of times. The chain uses TRBV27 and TRBJ2-2; 12 positions agree with TRBD2. Germline V CDR1 and CDR2: MNHEY, SMNVEV (reference sequence). CDR3 size: 17 residues. V lost 2 bases, J lost 3 bases, and 4 bases stayed unmatched. CDR3 protein: CASSLTRLAGDTGELFF. The DNA for the CDR3 is TGTGCCAGCAGTTTAACCCGACTAGCGGGGGACACCGGGGAGCTGTTTTTT.

This chain uses TRBV14 with TRBJ2-5; TRBD2 agrees at 9 bases. Per the germline V gene, CDR1 is SGHDN and CDR2 is FVKESK. Unmatched junction bases numbered 3, after V lost 2 bases and J lost 2 bases. The CDR3 sequence is 15 residues long. This CDR3 is CASSQLLAGQETQYF. The CDR3 nucleotides read TGTGCCAGCAGCCAACTACTAGCGGGTCAAGAGACCCAGTACTTC.

The chain combines TRBV4-1 with TRBJ2-3; 8 nucleotides agree with TRBD1. The CDR3 loop spans 14 amino acids. J gave up 8 bases and V 4 bases, and 8 bases lay outside the gene matches. Germline V gene sequence: CDR1 MGHRA, CDR2 YSYEKL. Here the CDR3 DNA reads TGCGCCAGCAGCCCGGACAGGGCGGTGGGTACGCAGTATTTT. This gives the protein CASSPDRAVGTQYF.

V and J are TRBV11-2 and TRBJ1-1; D is unclear. This CDR3 is built from 16 residues. V was trimmed by 0 bases and J by 1 base, leaving 12 bases between them. The germline CDR1 and CDR2 sequences are SGHAT and FQNNGV. The CDR3 reads CASSLELARRNTEAFF. CDR3 coding DNA: TGTGCCAGCAGCTTAGAATTGGCCAGGCGGAACACTGAAGCTTTCTTT.

CDR3 DNA: TGTGCCAGCAGCCAGGGGAGACTAGCGGGAGTCCGCGAGCAGTTCTTC. Protein product: CASSQGRLAGVREQFF. V usage is TRBV5-6 and J usage is TRBJ2-1; 12 bases map to TRBD2. The CDR3 extends over 16 amino acids. CDR1 and CDR2 from the germline V gene are SGHDT and YYEEEE. The V and J ends lost 4 bases and 10 bases, in that order; junction bases with no gene match: 12.

This clone has a single count. V gene TRBV30 combines with J gene TRBJ2-1; 7 bases fit TRBD2. The CDR3 covers 12 residues. Germline-derived CDR1 and CDR2 are GTSNPN and SVGIG (reference sequence). V was clipped by 5 bases and J by 6 bases; unmatched bases: 4. CDR3 coding DNA: TGTGCCTGGCAGCGGGGACCCAATGAGCAGTTCTTC. This encodes CAWQRGPNEQFF.

V and J are TRBV4-1 and TRBJ2-3; D call uncertain. In germline, CDR1 is MGHRA, CDR2 YSYEKL. The CDR3 totals 12 residues. Trimming took off 3 bases at V and 1 base at J, with 2 bases between the two ends. CDR3 DNA sequence: TGCGCCAGCAGCCACGGCACAGATACGCAGTATTTT. Protein: CASSHGTDTQYF.

The chain has TRBV30 and TRBJ2-7; TRBD1 matches 7 bases. CDR3 length: 11 amino acids. With 2 bases clipped from V and 6 bases from J, the junction kept 1 base outside the gene matches. Germline values: CDR1 GTSNPN, CDR2 SVGIG (reference sequence). As DNA, the CDR3 is TGTGCCTGGAGTAGGGGGCTCGAGCAGTACTTC. Translated: CAWSRGLEQYF. The full variable domain, rest sourced from reference TRBV30 and TRBJ2-7, is SQTIHQWPATLVQPVGSPLSLECTVEGTSNPNLYWYRQAAGRGLQLLFYSVGIGQISSEVPQNLSASRPQDRQFILSSKKLLLSDSGFYLCAWSRGLEQYFGPGTRLTVT.

This chain connects TRBV28 to TRBJ1-3; 7 bases align to TRBD1. V was pared by 6 bases and J by 0 bases, with 2 bases of the junction left unmatched. The CDR3 has 14 residues. Per the germline V gene, CDR1 is MDHEN and CDR2 is SYDVKM. The CDR3 DNA follows: TGTGCCAGCAGGCCAGGGGGCTCTGGAAACACCATATATTTT. This encodes CASRPGGSGNTIYF. The complete variable domain, with remaining parts taken from reference TRBV28 and TRBJ1-3, reads DVKVTQSSRYLVKRTGEKVFLECVQDMDHENMFWYRQDPGLGLRLIYFSYDVKMKEKGDIPEGYSVSREKKERFSLILESASTNQTSMYLCASRPGGSGNTIYFGEGSWLTVV.